This T cell receptor beta chain was retrieved from a study of blood T cells in healthy people across ages. Primers used in a second PCR of roughly 7 to 12 cycles were a sample-barcoded 5' primer and a J-beta primer mix. TCRdb processed the 5' RACE reads anew with MiXCR; each CDR3 protein has one entry. The table lists some 1.1 million distinct CDR3 sequences, roughly two fifths of them singletons, with around 13% in the top ten. Germline V gene lookup returns CDR1 SGHRS and CDR2 YFSETQ. The germline V and J ends were trimmed by 3 bases and 0 bases, with 11 bases remaining between them. The CDR3 sequence is 15 residues long.

Sequencing was carried out using blood. The clonotype originates from a man aged 18-30 years in good health. The chain joins TRBV5-1 to TRBJ2-3, with D perhaps TRBD1 (6 bases). CDR3 loop: CASSWRQASTDTQYF. CDR3 nucleotides: TGCGCCAGCAGCTGGAGACAGGCTAGCACAGATACGCAGTATTTT.